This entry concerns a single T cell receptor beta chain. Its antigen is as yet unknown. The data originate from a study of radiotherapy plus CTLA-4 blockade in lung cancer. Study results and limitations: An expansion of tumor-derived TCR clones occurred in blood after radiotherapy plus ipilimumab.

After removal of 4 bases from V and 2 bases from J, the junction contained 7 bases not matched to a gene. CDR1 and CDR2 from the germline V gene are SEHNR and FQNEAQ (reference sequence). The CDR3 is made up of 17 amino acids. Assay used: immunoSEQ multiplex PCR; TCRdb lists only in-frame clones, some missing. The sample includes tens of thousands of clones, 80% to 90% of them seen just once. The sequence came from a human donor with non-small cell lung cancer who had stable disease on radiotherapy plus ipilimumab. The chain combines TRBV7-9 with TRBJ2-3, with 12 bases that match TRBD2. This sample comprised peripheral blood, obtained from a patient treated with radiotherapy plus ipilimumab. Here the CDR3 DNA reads TGTGCCAGCAGCTCAGAGACTAGCGGGGGCCTCACAGATACGCAGTATTTT. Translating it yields CASSSETSGGLTDTQYF.